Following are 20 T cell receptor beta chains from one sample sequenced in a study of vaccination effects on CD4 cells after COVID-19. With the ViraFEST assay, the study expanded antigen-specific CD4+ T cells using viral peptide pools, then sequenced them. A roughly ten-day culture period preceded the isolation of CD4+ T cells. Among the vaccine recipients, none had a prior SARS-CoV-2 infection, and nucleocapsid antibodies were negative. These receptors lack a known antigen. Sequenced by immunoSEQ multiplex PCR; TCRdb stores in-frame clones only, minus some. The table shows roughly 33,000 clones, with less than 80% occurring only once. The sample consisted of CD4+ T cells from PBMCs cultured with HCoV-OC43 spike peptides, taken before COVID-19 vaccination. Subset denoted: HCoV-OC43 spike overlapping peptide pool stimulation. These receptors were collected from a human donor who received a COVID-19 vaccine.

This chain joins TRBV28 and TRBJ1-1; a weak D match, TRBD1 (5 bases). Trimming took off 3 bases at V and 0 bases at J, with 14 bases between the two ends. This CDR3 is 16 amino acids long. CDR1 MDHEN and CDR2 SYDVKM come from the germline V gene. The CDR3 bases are TGTGCCAGCAGTTTGGTCCAGGGCGGAATGAACACTGAAGCTTTCTTT. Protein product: CASSLVQGGMNTEAFF. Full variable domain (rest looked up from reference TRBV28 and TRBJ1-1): DVKVTQSSRYLVKRTGEKVFLECVQDMDHENMFWYRQDPGLGLRLIYFSYDVKMKEKGDIPEGYSVSREKKERFSLILESASTNQTSMYLCASSLVQGGMNTEAFFGQGTRLTVV.

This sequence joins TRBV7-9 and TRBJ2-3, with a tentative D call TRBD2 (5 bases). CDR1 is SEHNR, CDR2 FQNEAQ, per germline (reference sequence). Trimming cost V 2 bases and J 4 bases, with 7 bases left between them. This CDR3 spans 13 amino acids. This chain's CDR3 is CASSLRGADTQYF. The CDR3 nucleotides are TGTGCCAGCAGCTTACGGGGTGCAGATACGCAGTATTTT.

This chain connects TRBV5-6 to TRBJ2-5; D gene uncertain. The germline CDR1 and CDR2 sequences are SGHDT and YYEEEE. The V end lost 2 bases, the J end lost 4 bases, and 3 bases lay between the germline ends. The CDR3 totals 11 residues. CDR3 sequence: CASSLRETQYF. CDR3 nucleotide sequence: TGTGCCAGCAGCTTAAGAGAGACCCAGTACTTC. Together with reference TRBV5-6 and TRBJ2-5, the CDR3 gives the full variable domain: DAGVTQSPTHLIKTRGQQVTLRCSPKSGHDTVSWYQQALGQGPQFIFQYYEEEERQRGNFPDRFSGHQFPNYSSELNVNALLLGDSALYLCASSLRETQYFGPGTRLLVL.

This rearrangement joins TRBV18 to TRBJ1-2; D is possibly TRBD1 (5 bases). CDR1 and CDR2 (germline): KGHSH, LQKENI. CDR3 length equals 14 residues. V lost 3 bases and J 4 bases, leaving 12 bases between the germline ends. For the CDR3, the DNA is TGTGCCAGCTCACCTCCCCAGGGAATCTATGGCTACACCTTC. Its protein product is CASSPPQGIYGYTF.

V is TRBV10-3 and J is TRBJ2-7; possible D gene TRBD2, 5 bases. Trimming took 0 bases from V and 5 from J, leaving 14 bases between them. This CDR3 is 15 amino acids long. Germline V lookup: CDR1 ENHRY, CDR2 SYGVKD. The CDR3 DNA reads TGTGCCATCAGTGAGTCGATGAAACTAGGCGACGAGCAGTACTTC. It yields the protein CAISESMKLGDEQYF.

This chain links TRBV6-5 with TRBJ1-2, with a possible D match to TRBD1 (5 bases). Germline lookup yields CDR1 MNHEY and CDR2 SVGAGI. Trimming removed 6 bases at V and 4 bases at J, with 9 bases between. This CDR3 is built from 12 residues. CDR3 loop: CASRTEVYGYTF. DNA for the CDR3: TGTGCCAGCAGGACAGAAGTCTATGGCTACACCTTC.

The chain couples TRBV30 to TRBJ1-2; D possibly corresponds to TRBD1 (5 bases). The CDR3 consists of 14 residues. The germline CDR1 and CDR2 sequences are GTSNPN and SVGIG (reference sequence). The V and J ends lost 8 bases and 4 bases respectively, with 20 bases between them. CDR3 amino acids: CAGESSGNRYGYTF. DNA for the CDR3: TGTGCCGGGGAGTCCTCAGGGAACCGCTATGGCTACACCTTC.

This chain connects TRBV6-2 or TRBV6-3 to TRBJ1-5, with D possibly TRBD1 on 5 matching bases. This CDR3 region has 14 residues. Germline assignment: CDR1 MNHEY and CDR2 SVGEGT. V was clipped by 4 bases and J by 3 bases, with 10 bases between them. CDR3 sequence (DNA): TGTGCCAGCAGTTGGGGCCGGATCAATCAGCCCCAGCATTTT. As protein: CASSWGRINQPQHF.

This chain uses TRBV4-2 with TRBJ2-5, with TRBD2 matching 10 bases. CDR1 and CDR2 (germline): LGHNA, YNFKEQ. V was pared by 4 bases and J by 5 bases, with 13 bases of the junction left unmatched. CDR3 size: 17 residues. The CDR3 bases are TGTGCCAGCAGCCGGACCCCTCTAGCGGGGGATGGGGAGACCCAGTACTTC. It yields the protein CASSRTPLAGDGETQYF.

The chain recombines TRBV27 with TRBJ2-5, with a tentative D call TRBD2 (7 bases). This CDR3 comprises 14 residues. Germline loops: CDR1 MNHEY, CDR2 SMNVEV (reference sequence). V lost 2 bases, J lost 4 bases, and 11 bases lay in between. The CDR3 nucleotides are TGTGCCAGCAGTTTAACGGGGGGCGGAGAGACCCAGTACTTC. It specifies CASSLTGGGETQYF.

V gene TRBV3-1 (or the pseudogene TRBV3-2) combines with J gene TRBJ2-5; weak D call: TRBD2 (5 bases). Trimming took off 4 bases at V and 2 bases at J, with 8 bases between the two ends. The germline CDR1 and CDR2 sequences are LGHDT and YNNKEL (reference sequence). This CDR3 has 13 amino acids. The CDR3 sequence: CASSLRGQETQYF. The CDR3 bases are TGTGCCAGCAGCCTTCGGGGACAAGAGACCCAGTACTTC.

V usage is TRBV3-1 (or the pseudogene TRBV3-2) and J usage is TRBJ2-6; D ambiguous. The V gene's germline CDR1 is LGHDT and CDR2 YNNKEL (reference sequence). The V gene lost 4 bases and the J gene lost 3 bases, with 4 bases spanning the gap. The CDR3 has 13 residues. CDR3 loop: CASSPRGANVLTF. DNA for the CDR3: TGTGCCAGCAGCCCACGTGGGGCCAACGTCCTGACTTTC.

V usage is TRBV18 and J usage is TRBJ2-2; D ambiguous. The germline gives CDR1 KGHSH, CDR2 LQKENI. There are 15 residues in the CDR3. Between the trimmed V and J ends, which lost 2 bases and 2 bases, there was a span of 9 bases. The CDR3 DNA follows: TGTGCCAGCTCACCATCCTCGGGTAACACCGGGGAGCTGTTTTTT. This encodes CASSPSSGNTGELFF.

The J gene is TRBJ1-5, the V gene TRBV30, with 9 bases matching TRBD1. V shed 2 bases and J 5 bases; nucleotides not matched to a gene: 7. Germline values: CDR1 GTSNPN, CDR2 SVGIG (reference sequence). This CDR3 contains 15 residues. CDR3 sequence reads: CAWSPGQGQYQPQHF. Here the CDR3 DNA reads TGTGCCTGGAGTCCGGGACAGGGCCAATATCAGCCCCAGCATTTT. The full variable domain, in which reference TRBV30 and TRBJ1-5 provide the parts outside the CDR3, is SQTIHQWPATLVQPVGSPLSLECTVEGTSNPNLYWYRQAAGRGLQLLFYSVGIGQISSEVPQNLSASRPQDRQFILSSKKLLLSDSGFYLCAWSPGQGQYQPQHFGDGTRLSIL.

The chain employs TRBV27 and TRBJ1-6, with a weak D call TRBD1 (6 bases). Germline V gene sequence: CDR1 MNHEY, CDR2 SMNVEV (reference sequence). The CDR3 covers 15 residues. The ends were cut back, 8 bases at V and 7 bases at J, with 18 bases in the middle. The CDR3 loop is CASRRGGARNSPLHF. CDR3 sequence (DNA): TGTGCCAGCCGAAGGGGGGGGGCGAGAAATTCACCCCTCCACTTT.

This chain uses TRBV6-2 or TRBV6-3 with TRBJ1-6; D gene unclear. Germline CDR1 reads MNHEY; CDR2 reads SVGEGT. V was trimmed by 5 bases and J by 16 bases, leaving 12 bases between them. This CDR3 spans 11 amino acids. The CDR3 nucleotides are TGTGCCAGCAGTCTACCTCCCGGTCTCCACTTT. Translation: CASSLPPGLHF.

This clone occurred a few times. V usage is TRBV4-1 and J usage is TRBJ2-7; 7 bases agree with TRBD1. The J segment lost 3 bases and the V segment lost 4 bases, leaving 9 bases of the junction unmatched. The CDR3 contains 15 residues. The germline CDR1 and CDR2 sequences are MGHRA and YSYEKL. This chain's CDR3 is CASSPQGRGSYEQYF. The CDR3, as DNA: TGCGCCAGCAGCCCCCAGGGCAGGGGGAGCTACGAGCAGTACTTC.

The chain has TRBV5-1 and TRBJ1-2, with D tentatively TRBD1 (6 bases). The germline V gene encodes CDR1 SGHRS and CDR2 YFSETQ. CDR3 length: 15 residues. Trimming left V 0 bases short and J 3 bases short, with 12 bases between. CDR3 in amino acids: CASSLATGNYYGYTF. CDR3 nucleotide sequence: TGCGCCAGCAGCTTGGCTACAGGGAACTACTATGGCTACACCTTC.

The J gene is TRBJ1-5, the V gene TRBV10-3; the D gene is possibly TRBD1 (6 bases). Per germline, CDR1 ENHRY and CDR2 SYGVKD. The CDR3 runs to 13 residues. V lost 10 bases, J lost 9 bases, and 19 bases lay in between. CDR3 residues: CATVDRRERPQHF. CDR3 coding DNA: TGTGCCACCGTTGACAGGCGGGAAAGGCCCCAGCATTTT.

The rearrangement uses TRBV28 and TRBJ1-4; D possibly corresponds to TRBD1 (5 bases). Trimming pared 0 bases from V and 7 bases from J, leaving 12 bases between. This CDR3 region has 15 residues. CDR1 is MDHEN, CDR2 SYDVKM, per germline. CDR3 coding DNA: TGTGCCAGCAGTTTATGGGCAGGGAGGATTGAAAAACTGTTTTTT. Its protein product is CASSLWAGRIEKLFF. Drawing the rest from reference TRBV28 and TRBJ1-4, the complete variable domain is DVKVTQSSRYLVKRTGEKVFLECVQDMDHENMFWYRQDPGLGLRLIYFSYDVKMKEKGDIPEGYSVSREKKERFSLILESASTNQTSMYLCASSLWAGRIEKLFFGSGTQLSVL.